Each of the 16 T cell receptor beta chains below was sequenced from the same sample in a study of beta chain features in type 1 diabetes. Expressed TCRB transcripts were sequenced, since all the RNA that had been isolated was reverse transcribed. Generated by immunoSEQ multiplex PCR, the TCRdb table keeps only in-frame clones and is missing some. The top ten clones hold 0.053% of a sample with hundreds of thousands of clones, around 68% of them seen once. Source material: naive CD4+ T cells from blood. The origin of the receptors is a man younger than 40 in good health.

The chain uses TRBV28 and TRBJ2-1; 7 nucleotides match TRBD1. The CDR3 contains 16 residues. The germline V gene encodes CDR1 MDHEN and CDR2 SYDVKM. V was clipped by 8 bases and J by 4 bases; unmatched bases: 14. The CDR3 nucleotides are TGTGCCAGCTTAAATTTAAAGGGGGACAGATACAATGAGCAGTTCTTC. Amino acid sequence: CASLNLKGDRYNEQFF.

The V call is TRBV7-9, the J call TRBJ1-5; TRBD1 matches 7 bases. The CDR3 consists of 13 residues. The junction had 4 bases not matched to a gene; V was cut back by 5 bases and J by 6 bases. In germline, CDR1 is SEHNR, CDR2 FQNEAQ (reference sequence). CDR3 sequence reads: CASSATGVQPQHF. The CDR3 DNA reads as TGTGCCAGCAGCGCTACAGGGGTTCAGCCCCAGCATTTT.

The rearrangement joins TRBV13 to TRBJ2-5; no reliable D call. Germline CDR1 reads PRHDT; CDR2 reads FYEKMQ (reference sequence). This CDR3 spans 14 amino acids. V lost 0 bases to trimming and J lost 7 bases, with 12 bases between them. CDR3: CASSLGPRPGTQYF. In DNA, the CDR3 is TGTGCCAGCAGCTTAGGCCCCCGCCCTGGGACCCAGTACTTC.

The sample holds one count of this clone. The V call is TRBV7-9, the J call TRBJ2-3, with D possibly TRBD2 on 6 matching bases. V lost 5 bases, J lost 6 bases, and 18 bases lay in between. Germline CDR1 is SEHNR and CDR2 is FQNEAQ (reference sequence). There are 15 residues in the CDR3. The DNA for the CDR3 is TGTGCCAGCAGCCCCGGTGGCCGGGAGTTGGATACGCAGTATTTT. Its protein is CASSPGGRELDTQYF.

This rearrangement joins TRBV30 to TRBJ2-3; D is possibly TRBD1 or TRBD2 (5 bases each). Trimming left V 0 bases short and J 5 bases short, with 15 bases between. CDR3 length: 15 residues. The germline V gene encodes CDR1 GTSNPN and CDR2 SVGIG (reference sequence). Written as DNA, the CDR3 is TGTGCCTGGAGTGTAGCGCTGGGGGATTTAGATACGCAGTATTTT. Translated, it gives CAWSVALGDLDTQYF.

A note on this clone: The sample has other DNA sequences that encode this CDR3 too. This chain connects TRBV19 to TRBJ2-1; D uncertain. The germline V gene has CDR1 LNHDA and CDR2 SQIVND (reference sequence). The V end lost 2 bases, the J end lost 7 bases, and 3 bases lay between the germline ends. This CDR3 is built from 11 residues. The CDR3 spells CASSIRNEQFF. The CDR3 DNA reads as TGTGCCAGTAGTATAAGGAATGAGCAGTTCTTC.

Remarks on this clone: The sample carries other DNA sequences with the same CDR3. The J gene is TRBJ2-3, the V gene TRBV29-1; 7 positions match TRBD2. V dropped 4 bases and J dropped 2; count of bases not matched to a gene: 3. The CDR3 is made up of 13 amino acids. Germline-derived CDR1 and CDR2 are SQVTM and ANQGSEA. CDR3 nucleotides: TGCAGCGTTGCCGGGAGGAACACAGATACGCAGTATTTT. Translated, it gives CSVAGRNTDTQYF.

This chain uses TRBV29-1 with TRBJ1-1, with a possible D match to TRBD1 (5 bases). Germline CDR1 and CDR2: SQVTM and ANQGSEA. The CDR3 spans 13 residues. V lost 4 bases and J 1 base, leaving 10 bases between the germline ends. The CDR3 loop is CSVVFGGNTEAFF. The CDR3 DNA reads TGCAGCGTTGTTTTTGGGGGGAACACTGAAGCTTTCTTT.

The chain has TRBV30 and TRBJ1-6; D is perhaps TRBD1 (6 bases). CDR1 and CDR2 (germline): GTSNPN, SVGIG (reference sequence). The CDR3 is 13 residues long. V lost 3 bases and J lost 8, with 11 bases in between. CDR3 sequence: CAWRTDRDSPLHF. The CDR3 DNA reads as TGTGCCTGGAGGACGGACAGAGATTCACCCCTCCACTTT.

The gene calls are TRBV23-1 and TRBJ1-5, with a possible D match to TRBD1 (5 bases). TRBV23-1 is assigned to the ORF class and has an uncertain function. This CDR3 contains 15 residues. The ends were cut back, 4 bases at V and 6 bases at J, with 16 bases in the middle. The CDR3 loop is CASSPPEGEGQPQHF. The CDR3 region has the DNA TGCGCCAGCAGTCCTCCTGAAGGGGAAGGTCAGCCCCAGCATTTT.

The J gene is TRBJ2-3, the V gene TRBV7-9, with 7 bases that match TRBD2. Looked up from germline, CDR1 is SEHNR and CDR2 is FQNEAQ (reference sequence). CDR3 size: 14 residues. Losses at the gene ends were 5 bases for V and 1 base for J; bases not matched to a gene: 3. CDR3 sequence: CASSASGGTDTQYF. The DNA of the CDR3 is TGTGCCAGCAGCGCTAGCGGAGGCACAGATACGCAGTATTTT. The full variable domain, completed using reference TRBV7-9 and TRBJ2-3, is DTGVSQNPRHKITKRGQNVTFRCDPISEHNRLYWYRQTLGQGPEFLTYFQNEAQLEKSRLLSDRFSAERPKGSFSTLEIQRTEQGDSAMYLCASSASGGTDTQYFGPGTRLTVL.

This clone was seen a handful of times. CDR3 nucleotide sequence: TGTGCCAGCAGTTCCCCGGAGGGGCAGTACTTC. Translating gives CASSSPEGQYF. This rearrangement joins TRBV28 to TRBJ2-7; TRBD2 might be the D (6 bases). CDR1 and CDR2 (germline): MDHEN, SYDVKM. The length of the CDR3 is 11 residues. Trimming stripped 4 bases from V and 9 bases from J, with 10 bases between.

The rearrangement joins TRBV18 to TRBJ2-5, with 7 nucleotides matching TRBD1. Germline assignment: CDR1 KGHSH and CDR2 LQKENI. This CDR3 region has 14 residues. Trimming removed 4 bases from V and 1 base from J; junction bases left unmatched: 3. CDR3 amino acids: CASSLRQGQETQYF. CDR3 in DNA: TGTGCCAGCTCACTGAGACAGGGCCAAGAGACCCAGTACTTC. Full variable domain (rest looked up from reference TRBV18 and TRBJ2-5): NAGVMQNPRHLVRRRGQEARLRCSPMKGHSHVYWYRQLPEEGLKFMVYLQKENIIDESGMPKERFSAEFPKEGPSILRIQQVVRGDSAAYFCASSLRQGQETQYFGPGTRLLVL.

The chain combines TRBV29-1 with TRBJ2-7, with a weak D call TRBD1 (6 bases). CDR3 size: 15 residues. CDR1 and CDR2 (germline): SQVTM, ANQGSEA. Trimming took off 2 bases at V and 0 bases at J, with 14 bases between the two ends. CDR3 region: CSVEMTGQSSYEQYF. DNA of the CDR3: TGCAGCGTTGAAATGACAGGCCAGAGCTCCTACGAGCAGTACTTC.

This clone was counted a single time. The rearrangement uses TRBV29-1 and TRBJ2-2; D may correspond to TRBD1 or TRBD2 (5 bases each). There are 13 residues in the CDR3. The V and J ends lost 7 bases and 7 bases respectively, with 16 bases between them. In germline, CDR1 is SQVTM, CDR2 ANQGSEA. CDR3 DNA: TGCAGCGGCACGGGACCTCAGGGCGGGGAGCTGTTTTTT. This codes for CSGTGPQGGELFF.

The chain combines TRBV7-2 with TRBJ1-5, with D unresolved. Trimming took off 4 bases at V and 7 bases at J, with 14 bases between the two ends. Germline V CDR1 and CDR2: SGHTA, FQGNSA. The CDR3 is 14 amino acids. CDR3 protein: CASSSDAGWQPQHF. CDR3 DNA: TGTGCCAGCAGCTCCGACGCGGGGTGGCAGCCCCAGCATTTT.